This T cell receptor beta chain was captured in a study of T-cell memory formation after mild COVID-19. TCRdb called the 5' RACE reads again in MiXCR, with one record for every CDR3 protein. The sample gives fewer than 600,000 distinct CDR3 sequences, roughly 21% of which show up once; under 8.5% is in the top ten. Sample: PBMCs or a T cell subset sorted from them (not recorded which). This TCR came from an adult woman who had mild COVID-19 (a few samples of this study predate the infection). Cell type and time point are not known.

The CDR3 sequence: CSGNRGNTDTQYF. In DNA form, the CDR3 reads TGCAGCGGGAACAGGGGAAACACAGATACGCAGTATTTT. The chain has TRBV29-1 and TRBJ2-3; 7 nucleotides agree with TRBD1. CDR1 is SQVTM, CDR2 ANQGSEA, per germline. This CDR3 is 13 amino acids long. V was pared by 7 bases and J by 2 bases, with 6 bases of the junction left unmatched.